The subject of this entry is one TCR beta chain. Its antigen is unknown. No much larger clonotype is one base removed from it; base qualities were not supplied. Receptors were amplified or captured by the immunoSEQ multiplex PCR assay. For most patients, genomic DNA was isolated with the Qiagen DNeasy Blood and Tissue Kit and sent frozen to Adaptive Biotechnologies for TCR sequencing. Adaptive Biotechnologies carried out high-throughput TCR-beta CDR3 sequencing of genomic DNA for most patients. As for the original processing: TCR sequencing data were retrieved from Adaptive's ImmunoSEQ software for about 17 patients, whereas a few other patients were processed with MiXCR and VDJtools. To correct CD4 versus CD8 sorting errors, sequences present in both subsets at a frequency ratio below 5:1 were removed. CDR3 nucleotide sequences shared by donor and recipient were removed because the origin of these sequences could not be assigned. At least 2-fold expansion over unstimulated cells and a minimum CFSE-low frequency of 0.002% (template counts) or 0.001% (read counts) were required for clones to be classified as alloreactive. Clones detected in sequenced pre-transplant spleen, lymph node, or MLR CFSE-low populations of the donor or recipient were defined as mappable. The cumulative frequency of alloreactive clones was calculated as a percentage of all sequences, weighted by copy number. TCRdb mirrors the immuneACCESS table, restricted to in-frame sequences. Some clones are absent from its copies; in checked studies, under half trace to an unresolved V gene, and the reason for the others is unknown. The V and J calls and clone size were taken over from that table, and D and trimming were inferred from the DNA. The sample has approximately 99,000 clones on record, less than 95% of them singletons. The top ten clones comprise about 0.062% of the sample.

The data were taken from a study of graft-versus-host responses after intestinal transplantation (dated by TCRdb to the early 2020s). Broadly, across the study: Multivisceral, liver-intestinal, or isolated intestinal transplants were received by the recipients. All recipients received anti-thymocyte globulin induction followed by maintenance tacrolimus and steroids for 3 to 4 years. After intestinal transplantation, graft-versus-host and host-versus-graft alloreactive T cell clones in the graft, circulation and bone marrow were tracked using bulk TCR-beta CDR3 sequencing. To identify alloreactive clones, pre-transplant mixed lymphocyte reaction products were sequenced and compared with unstimulated pre-transplant donor and recipient T cells. A cohort of 24 intestinal transplant recipients, including one retransplant, was enrolled, and a few patients lacking pretransplant specimens were excluded. A peak of at least 4% donor T cells among recipient peripheral blood mononuclear cells was the definition used for donor T cell macrochimerism. Instead of going to the commercial service, samples from a few later patients were sequenced in-house on an Illumina MiSeq and processed with MiXCR. What the research found in general, with its limitations: Early after transplant, peak levels of circulating GvH clones were associated with declines in HvG clones. Patients with donor T cell macrochimerism had high GvH to HvG T cell clonal ratios in their allografts. GvH clones turned up in recipient bone marrow, with some appearing earlier in ileal mucosa or blood, a pattern consistent with an intestinal mucosal origin. Conclusions were limited by the relatively low number and heterogeneity of intestinal transplant patients.

According to the study, the label for this sample's time point signals: cells obtained before transplantation from donor or recipient. CD3+CD4+ and CD3+CD8+ populations were FACS-sorted from unstimulated pre-transplant donor and recipient cells taken from spleen or lymph nodes. From the cysteine through the phenylalanine, the CDR3 covers 14 amino acids. Kept here is only the CDR3 DNA, which spans 42 bases and is read in frame from base 1. CDR1 and CDR2 were assigned from the germline V gene (reference sequence) as SEHNR and FQNEAQ. The V end loses 0 bases and the J end loses 4 bases, and a stretch of 9 bases separates them.

The V and J segments used are TRBV7-9 and TRBJ1-2; confidence is insufficient to name the D gene. This specimen consisted of unstimulated CD8+ T cells sorted from spleen or lymph node cells, obtained before transplant. The source of this sequence is a human donor who was the organ donor for an intestinal transplant. For the CDR3, the sequence is CASSLAETVYGYTF. The sequenced DNA is TGTGCCAGCAGCTTAGCGGAGACGGTCTATGGCTACACCTTC.